This record concerns one TCR beta chain sequence. Per the germline V gene, CDR1 is MNHEY and CDR2 is SMNVEV (reference sequence). The CDR3 covers 16 residues. The V end lost 0 bases, the J end lost 9 bases, and 18 bases lay between the germline ends. Study processing details: Amplification with reference gene primers provided the estimates of nucleated cell counts. Using immunoSEQ multiplex PCR, the repertoire was profiled, and TCRdb retains in-frame clones only, with some absent. The DNA was the basis for D and trimming; V, J and clone size are from that table. The sample shows some 400,000 clones, more than 80% of them seen only once. The data were obtained in a study of blood T cell repertoires in COVID-19. In the study overall: T cells, B-cell-depleted T cells, or PBMCs provided the cDNA or gDNA that served as material.

Participant-given clinical history determined each cohort assignment. The chain couples TRBV27 to TRBJ2-1; D not resolved. This clonotype was sampled from a man aged 25 to 40 who had recovered from COVID-19. Sequenced input: PBMCs or T cells enriched from blood (not recorded which). CDR3 sequence reads: CASSLSHPSDWSEQFF. CDR3 nucleotides: TGTGCCAGCAGTTTATCCCACCCTTCCGATTGGAGTGAGCAGTTCTTC.